This T cell receptor (beta chain) is from a study of OX40 agonist ivuxolimab in advanced cancers. Across the whole study: Ivuxolimab, which patients received intravenously every 2 weeks, was dosed at 0.01 to 10 mg/kg.

Trimming pared 8 bases from V and 5 bases from J, leaving 10 bases between. CDR1 and CDR2 (germline): LNHDA, SQIVND (reference sequence). The CDR3 runs to 11 residues. Comments on this clone: The antigen is unknown.

The protocol was immunoSEQ multiplex PCR, while the TCRdb copy is restricted to in-frame clones and leaves out a portion. The repertoire holds fewer than 4,000 clones, with roughly 90% as singletons. Study-level findings and limits: Normalized T-cell clonal expansion was also low in a subset of nonresponders.

This clonotype originated in an adult with an advanced solid tumor such as melanoma, head and neck, liver or kidney cancer. This chain uses TRBV19 with TRBJ2-7; D assignment may be TRBD1 or TRBD2 (5 bases each). Source: CD4+ or CD8+ T cells sorted from blood, taken in a trial of the OX40 agonist ivuxolimab. Written as DNA, the CDR3 is TGTGCCAGTCAGGGCGGGCACGAGCAGTACTTC. Its protein is CASQGGHEQYF.